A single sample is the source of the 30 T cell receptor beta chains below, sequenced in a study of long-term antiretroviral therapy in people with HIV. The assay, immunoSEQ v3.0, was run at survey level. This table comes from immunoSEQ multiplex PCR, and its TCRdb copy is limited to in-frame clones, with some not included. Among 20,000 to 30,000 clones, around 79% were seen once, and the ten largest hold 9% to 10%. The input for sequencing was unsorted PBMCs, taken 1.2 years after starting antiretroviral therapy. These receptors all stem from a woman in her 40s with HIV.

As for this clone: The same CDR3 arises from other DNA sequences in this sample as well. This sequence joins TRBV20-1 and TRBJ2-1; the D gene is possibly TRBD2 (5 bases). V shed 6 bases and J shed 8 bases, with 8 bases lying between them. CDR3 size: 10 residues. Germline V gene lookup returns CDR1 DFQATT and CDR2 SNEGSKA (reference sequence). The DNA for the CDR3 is TGCAGTGCGGTCGGGGATGAGCAGTTCTTC. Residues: CSAVGDEQFF.

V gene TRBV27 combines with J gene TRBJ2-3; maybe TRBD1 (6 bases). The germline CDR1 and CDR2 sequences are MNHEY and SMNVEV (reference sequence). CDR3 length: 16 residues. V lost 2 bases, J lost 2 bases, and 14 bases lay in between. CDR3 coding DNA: TGTGCCAGCAGTTTACGGTCACAGGGCAACACAGATACGCAGTATTTT. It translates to CASSLRSQGNTDTQYF.

CDR3 region: CASSFYYTASQETQYF. Written as DNA, the CDR3 is TGTGCCAGCAGCTTCTATTATACTGCCTCCCAAGAGACCCAGTACTTC. V usage is TRBV5-4 and J usage is TRBJ2-5; D not certain. CDR1 SGHNT and CDR2 YYREEE come from the germline V gene (reference sequence). CDR3 length: 16 residues. V lost 2 bases and J lost 1, with 15 bases in between.

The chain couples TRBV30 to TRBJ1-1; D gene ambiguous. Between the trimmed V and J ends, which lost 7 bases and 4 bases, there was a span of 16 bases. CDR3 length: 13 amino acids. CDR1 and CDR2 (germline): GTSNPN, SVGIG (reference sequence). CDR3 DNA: TGTGCCTTTTTAAGTGCGGGGAGCACTGAAGCTTTCTTT. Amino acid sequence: CAFLSAGSTEAFF.

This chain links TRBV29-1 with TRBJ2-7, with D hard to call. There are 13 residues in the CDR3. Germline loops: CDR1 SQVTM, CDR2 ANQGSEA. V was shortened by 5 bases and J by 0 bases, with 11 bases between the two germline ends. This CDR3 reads CSVLARSSYEQYF. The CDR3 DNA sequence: TGCAGCGTTTTAGCCAGAAGCTCCTACGAGCAGTACTTC.

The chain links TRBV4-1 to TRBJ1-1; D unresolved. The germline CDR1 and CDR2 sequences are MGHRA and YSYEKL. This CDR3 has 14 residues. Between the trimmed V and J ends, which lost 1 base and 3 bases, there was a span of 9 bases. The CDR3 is CASSQVDLDTEAFF. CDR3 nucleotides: TGCGCCAGCAGCCAAGTGGACCTCGACACTGAAGCTTTCTTT.

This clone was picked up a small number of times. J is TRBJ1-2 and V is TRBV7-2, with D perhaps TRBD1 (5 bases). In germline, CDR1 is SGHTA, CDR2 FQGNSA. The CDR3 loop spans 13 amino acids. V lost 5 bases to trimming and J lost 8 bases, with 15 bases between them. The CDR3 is CASSQRQQVGYTF. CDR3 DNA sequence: TGTGCCAGCAGCCAACGGCAACAGGTGGGCTACACCTTC.

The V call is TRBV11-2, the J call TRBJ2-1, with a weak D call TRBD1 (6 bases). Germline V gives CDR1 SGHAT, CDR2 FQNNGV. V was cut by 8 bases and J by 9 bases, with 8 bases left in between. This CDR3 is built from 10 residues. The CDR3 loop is CASSGVEQFF. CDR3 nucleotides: TGTGCCAGCTCAGGGGTTGAGCAGTTCTTC.

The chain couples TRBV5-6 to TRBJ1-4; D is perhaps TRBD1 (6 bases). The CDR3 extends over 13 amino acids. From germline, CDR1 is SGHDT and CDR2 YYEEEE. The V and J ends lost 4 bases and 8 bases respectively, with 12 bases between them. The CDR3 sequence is CASSVRGGEKLFF. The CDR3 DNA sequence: TGTGCCAGCAGCGTCAGGGGAGGCGAAAAACTGTTTTTT.

The CDR3 loop is CASRSALHRLDRGAVF. CDR3 DNA: TGTGCCAGCAGGAGTGCTTTACACAGGCTTGACCGGGGAGCTGTTTTT. The chain links TRBV21-1 to TRBJ2-2. TRBV21-1 constitutes a pseudogene. The CDR3 extends over 16 amino acids.

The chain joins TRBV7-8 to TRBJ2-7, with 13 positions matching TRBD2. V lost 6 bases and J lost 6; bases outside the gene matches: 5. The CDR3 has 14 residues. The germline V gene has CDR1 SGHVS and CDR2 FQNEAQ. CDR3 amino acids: CASRPTSGRGEQYF. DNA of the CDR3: TGTGCCAGCAGACCAACTAGCGGGAGGGGCGAGCAGTACTTC.

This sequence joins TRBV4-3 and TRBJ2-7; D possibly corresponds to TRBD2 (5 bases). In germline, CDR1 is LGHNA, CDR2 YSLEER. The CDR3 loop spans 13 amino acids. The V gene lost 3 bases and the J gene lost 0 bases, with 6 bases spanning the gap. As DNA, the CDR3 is TGCGCCAGCAGCCAGGGGAGCTCCTACGAGCAGTACTTC. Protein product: CASSQGSSYEQYF.

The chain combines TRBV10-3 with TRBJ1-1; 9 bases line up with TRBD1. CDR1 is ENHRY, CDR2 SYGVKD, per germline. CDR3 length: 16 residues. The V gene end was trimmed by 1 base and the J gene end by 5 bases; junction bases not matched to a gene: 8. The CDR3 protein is CAISEWRGQGRTEAFF. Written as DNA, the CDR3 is TGTGCCATCAGTGAGTGGCGGGGACAGGGAAGAACTGAAGCTTTCTTT.

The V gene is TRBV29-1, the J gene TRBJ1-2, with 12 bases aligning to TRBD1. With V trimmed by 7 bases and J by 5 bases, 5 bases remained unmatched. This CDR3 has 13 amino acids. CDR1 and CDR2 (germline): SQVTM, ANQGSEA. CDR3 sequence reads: CSGGTGGSYGYTF. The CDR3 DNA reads TGCAGCGGGGGGACAGGGGGCTCGTATGGCTACACCTTC.

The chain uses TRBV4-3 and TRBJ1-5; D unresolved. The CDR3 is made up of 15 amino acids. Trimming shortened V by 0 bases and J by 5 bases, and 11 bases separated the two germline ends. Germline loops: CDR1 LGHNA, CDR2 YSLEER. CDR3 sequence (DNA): TGCGCCAGCAGCCAAGATGGCACAGACGATCAGCCCCAGCATTTT. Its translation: CASSQDGTDDQPQHF.

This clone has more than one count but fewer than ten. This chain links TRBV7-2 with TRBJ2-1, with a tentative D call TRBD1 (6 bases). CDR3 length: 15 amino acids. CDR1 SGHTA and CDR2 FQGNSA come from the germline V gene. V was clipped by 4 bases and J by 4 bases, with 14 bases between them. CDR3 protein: CASSSQDRRYNEQFF. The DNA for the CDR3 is TGTGCCAGCAGCTCCCAAGACAGGAGGTACAATGAGCAGTTCTTC.

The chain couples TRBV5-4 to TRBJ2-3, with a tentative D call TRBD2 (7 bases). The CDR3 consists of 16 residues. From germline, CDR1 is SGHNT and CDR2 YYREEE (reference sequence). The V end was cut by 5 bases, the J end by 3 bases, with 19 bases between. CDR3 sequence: CASRTTKGGGTDTQYF. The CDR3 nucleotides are TGTGCCAGCAGGACTACAAAGGGGGGAGGGACAGATACGCAGTATTTT.

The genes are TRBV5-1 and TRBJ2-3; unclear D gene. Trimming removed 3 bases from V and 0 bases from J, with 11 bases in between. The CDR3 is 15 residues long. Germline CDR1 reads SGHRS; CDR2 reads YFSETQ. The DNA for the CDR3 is TGCGCCAGCAGCTCAACCGGGCTTAGCACAGATACGCAGTATTTT. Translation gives CASSSTGLSTDTQYF.

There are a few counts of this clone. The CDR3 bases are TGTGCCTGGAGTGTAGTCCCACAGGGTTTGATGAACACTGAAGCTTTCTTT. Its protein product is CAWSVVPQGLMNTEAFF. The rearrangement joins TRBV30 to TRBJ1-1; possible D gene TRBD1, 6 bases. Trimming removed 0 bases at V and 0 bases at J, with 17 bases between. Per the germline V gene, CDR1 is GTSNPN and CDR2 is SVGIG (reference sequence). This CDR3 region has 17 residues.

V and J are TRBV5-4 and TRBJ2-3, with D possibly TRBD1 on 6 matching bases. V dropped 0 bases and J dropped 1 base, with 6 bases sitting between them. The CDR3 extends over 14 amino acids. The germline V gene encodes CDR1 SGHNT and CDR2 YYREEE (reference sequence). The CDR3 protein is CASSLGTGTDTQYF. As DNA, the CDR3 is TGTGCCAGCAGCTTGGGGACAGGCACAGATACGCAGTATTTT. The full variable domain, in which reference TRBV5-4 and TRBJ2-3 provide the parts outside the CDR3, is ETGVTQSPTHLIKTRGQQVTLRCSSQSGHNTVSWYQQALGQGPQFIFQYYREEENGRGNFPPRFSGLQFPNYSSELNVNALELDDSALYLCASSLGTGTDTQYFGPGTRLTVL.

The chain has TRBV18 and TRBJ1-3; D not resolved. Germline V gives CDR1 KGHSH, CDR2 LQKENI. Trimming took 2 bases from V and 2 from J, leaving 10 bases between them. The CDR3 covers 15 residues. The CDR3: CASSPTTQPGNTIYF. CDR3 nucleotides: TGTGCCAGCTCACCAACTACACAACCTGGAAACACCATATATTTT.

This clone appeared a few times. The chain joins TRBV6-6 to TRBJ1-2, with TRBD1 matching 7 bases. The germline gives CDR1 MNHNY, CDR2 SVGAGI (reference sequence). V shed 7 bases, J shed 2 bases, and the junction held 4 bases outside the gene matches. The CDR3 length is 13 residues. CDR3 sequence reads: CASTPGQNYGYTF. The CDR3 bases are TGTGCCAGCACCCCGGGACAGAACTATGGCTACACCTTC.

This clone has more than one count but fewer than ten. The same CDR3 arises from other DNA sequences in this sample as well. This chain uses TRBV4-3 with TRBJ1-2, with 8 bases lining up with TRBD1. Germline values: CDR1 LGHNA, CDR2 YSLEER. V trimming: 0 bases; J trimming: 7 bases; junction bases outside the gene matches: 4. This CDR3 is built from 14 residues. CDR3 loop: CASSQDRGLGGYTF. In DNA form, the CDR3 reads TGCGCCAGCAGCCAAGACAGGGGGCTGGGTGGCTACACCTTC.

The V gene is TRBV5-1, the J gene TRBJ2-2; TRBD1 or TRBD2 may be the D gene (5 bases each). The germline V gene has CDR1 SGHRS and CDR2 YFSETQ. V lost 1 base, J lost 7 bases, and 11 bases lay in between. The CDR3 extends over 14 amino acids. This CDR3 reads CASSLLGVDGELFF. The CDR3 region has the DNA TGCGCCAGCAGCTTGTTGGGGGTTGACGGGGAGCTGTTTTTT.

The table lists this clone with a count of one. CDR3 residues: CASSPQRGGLAGTDTQYF. The CDR3 coding sequence is TGTGCCAGCTCACCACAACGAGGGGGACTAGCGGGCACAGATACGCAGTATTTT. The rearrangement links TRBV18 to TRBJ2-3; 11 nucleotides agree with TRBD2. The CDR3 spans 18 residues. Germline V gives CDR1 KGHSH, CDR2 LQKENI. V dropped 1 base and J dropped 1; count of bases not matched to a gene: 7.

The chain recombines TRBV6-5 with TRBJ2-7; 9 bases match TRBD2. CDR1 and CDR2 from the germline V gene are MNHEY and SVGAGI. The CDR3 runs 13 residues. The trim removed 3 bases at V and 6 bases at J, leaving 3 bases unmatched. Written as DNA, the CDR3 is TGTGCCAGCAGTTATCTAGCGGGACCCGAGCAGTACTTC. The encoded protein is CASSYLAGPEQYF.

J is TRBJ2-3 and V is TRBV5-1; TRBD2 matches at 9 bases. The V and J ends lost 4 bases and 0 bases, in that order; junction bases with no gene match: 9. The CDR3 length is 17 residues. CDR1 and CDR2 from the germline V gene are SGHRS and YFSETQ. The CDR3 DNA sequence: TGCGCCAGCAGCGGCGGTGGCGGGGGGGGTAGCACAGATACGCAGTATTTT. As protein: CASSGGGGGGSTDTQYF.

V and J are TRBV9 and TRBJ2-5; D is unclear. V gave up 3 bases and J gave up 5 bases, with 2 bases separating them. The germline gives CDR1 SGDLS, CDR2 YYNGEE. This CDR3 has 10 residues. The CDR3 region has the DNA TGTGCCAGCAGCGGGGAGACCCAGTACTTC. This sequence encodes CASSGETQYF.

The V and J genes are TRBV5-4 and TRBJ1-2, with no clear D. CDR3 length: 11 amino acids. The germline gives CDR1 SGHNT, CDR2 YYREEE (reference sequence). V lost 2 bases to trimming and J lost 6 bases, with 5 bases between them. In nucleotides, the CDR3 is TGTGCCAGCAGCTTTGGGGATGGCTACACCTTC. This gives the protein CASSFGDGYTF.

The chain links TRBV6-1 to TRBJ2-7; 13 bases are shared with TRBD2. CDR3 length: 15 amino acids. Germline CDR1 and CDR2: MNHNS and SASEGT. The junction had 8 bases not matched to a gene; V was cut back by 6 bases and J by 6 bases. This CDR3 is CASRDGLAGASEQYF. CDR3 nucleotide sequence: TGTGCCAGCAGGGACGGACTAGCGGGAGCCAGCGAGCAGTACTTC.